This is a list of T cell receptor beta chains from one sample in a study of cytomegalovirus exposure and HLA in healthy donors. Only in-frame clones appear in the TCRdb table, and some are missing; sequencing was by immunoSEQ multiplex PCR. This table has 150,000 to 200,000 clones, about two thirds appearing once. Sequencing used PBMCs. The receptors come from a man aged 25 to 45 in good health and CMV-seropositive. The CDR3 runs from the conserved cysteine through the conserved F or W. Each record gives: J gene, D gene, clone size, V gene, CDR3 DNA, CDR3 protein. A D gene is named only where the DNA matches it firmly. Clone size is given for some rows only: seen once, a few or many times, or a class if the clone is expanded.

TRBJ2-2 . . TRBV25-1 TGTGCCACCTCTGTGGGGCTGATGGGCGGGGAGCTGTTTTTT CATSVGLMGGELFF
TRBJ1-1 TRBD1 few TRBV5-1 TGCGCCAGCAGCGCGGGACAGCCGAACACTGAAGCTTTCTTT CASSAGQPNTEAFF
TRBJ2-7 TRBD1 . TRBV11-2 TGTGCCAGCAGCTGGCCGGGGACAGGGGTGATCTACGAGCAGTACTTC CASSWPGTGVIYEQYF
TRBJ2-1 TRBD1 . TRBV18 TGTGCCAGCTCACCACCAGGACAGGGGGCAAGTGCCAGCTCCTACAATGAGCAGTTCTTC CASSPPGQGASASSYNEQFF
TRBJ2-1 TRBD2 . TRBV5-1 TGCGCCAGCAGCTTAGGACTAGGCGGTGAGCAGTTCTTC CASSLGLGGEQFF
TRBJ2-1 TRBD2 . TRBV5-1 TGCGCCAGCAGCTTGGCACCTAGCGGGAGCAATGAGCAGTTCTTC CASSLAPSGSNEQFF
TRBJ1-2 TRBD1 . TRBV10-3 TGTGCCAACACAGGGGATTTTAACTATGGCTACACCTTC CANTGDFNYGYTF
TRBJ2-1 TRBD2 . TRBV15 TGTGCCACCAGCACAGACTCGAGCGGGAGCTGGTACAATGAGCAGTTCTTC CATSTDSSGSWYNEQFF
TRBJ2-1 . few TRBV9 TGTGCCAGCAGCACCGGGGGGCTCCCCTCAAGGTCTGAGCAGTTCTTC CASSTGGLPSRSEQFF
TRBJ2-2 . . TRBV10-3 TGTGCCTCCCGGGACATGAACACCGGGGAGCTGTTTTTT CASRDMNTGELFF
TRBJ2-1 TRBD2 . TRBV9 TGTGCCAGCAGCGGAAGCGGGAGGGCCCTCGATGAGCAGTTCTTC CASSGSGRALDEQFF
TRBJ2-1 . . TRBV6-4 TGTGCCAGCAGTGACAAAGAGAATGAGCAGTTCTTC CASSDKENEQFF
TRBJ1-1 . . TRBV29-1 TGCAGCGTTGAGGAGAGGATAACTGAAGCTTTCTTT CSVEERITEAFF
TRBJ1-2 . once TRBV27 TGTGCCAGCAGTTTATTTTCGGGAAACTATGGCTACACCTTC CASSLFSGNYGYTF
TRBJ2-7 TRBD1 . TRBV6-4 TGTGCCAGCAGTCCCGACAGGGGGAACGAGCAGTACTTC CASSPDRGNEQYF